These T cell receptor beta chains were read from a single sample in a study of cytomegalovirus exposure and HLA in healthy donors. Sequencing was performed with immunoSEQ multiplex PCR; in TCRdb, only in-frame clones are kept and a portion is missing. The sample has fewer than 100,000 clones, 94% seen once. What was sequenced was PBMCs. These receptors were taken from a woman younger than 30 in good health and CMV-seronegative. Each CDR3 is given with its conserved first and last residue. Each record gives: J gene, D gene, V gene, clone size, CDR3 protein, CDR3 DNA. A D gene is named only where the DNA matches it firmly. Rows may omit the clone size; those that give it use once, few, many or a size class.

>TRBJ1-4|NA|TRBV2|NA
CASTQGLNEKLFF
TGTGCCAGCACTCAGGGATTGAATGAAAAACTGTTTTTT
>TRBJ1-1|NA|TRBV6-5|NA
CASSLNGGTNTEAFF
TGTGCCAGCAGTTTAAACGGGGGAACGAACACTGAAGCTTTCTTT
>TRBJ1-4|TRBD1|TRBV19|NA
CASRGGQGNEKLFF
TGTGCCAGTCGAGGAGGACAGGGTAATGAAAAACTGTTTTTT
>TRBJ2-2|NA|TRBV5-1|NA
CASSLTGMTGELFF
TGCGCCAGCAGCTTGACAGGAATGACCGGGGAGCTGTTTTTT
>TRBJ2-6|NA|TRBV28|NA
CASSDGASSGANVLTF
TGTGCCAGCAGCGACGGAGCCTCCTCTGGGGCCAACGTCCTGACTTTC
>TRBJ1-2|NA|TRBV10-3|NA
CAISDDWTVLYGYTF
TGTGCCATCAGTGATGACTGGACAGTCCTCTATGGCTACACCTTC
>TRBJ1-2|TRBD1|TRBV19|NA
CASTEAGQGARYGYTF
TGTGCCTCCACGGAAGCGGGGCAGGGGGCGCGGTATGGCTACACCTTC
>TRBJ2-7|NA|TRBV10-3|NA
CAIRDSSYEQYF
TGTGCCATCAGGGACTCCTCCTACGAGCAGTACTTC
>TRBJ2-3|NA|TRBV11-3|NA
CASSLGATDTQYF
TGTGCCAGCAGCTTAGGAGCAACAGATACGCAGTATTTT
>TRBJ2-2|NA|TRBV27|NA
CASNARVGSGELFF
TGTGCCAGCAACGCCCGCGTGGGCTCCGGGGAGCTGTTTTTT
>TRBJ1-4|TRBD1|TRBV30|NA
CASDRGSPNEKLFF
TGTGCCAGTGACAGGGGTAGTCCTAATGAAAAACTGTTTTTT
>TRBJ2-5|NA|TRBV2|NA
CATSRGETQYF
TGTGCCACCTCCCGAGGAGAGACCCAGTACTTC
>TRBJ1-5|NA|TRBV7-8|NA
CASSRTGLRGNQPQHF
TGTGCCAGCAGCCGCACAGGGCTTAGAGGCAATCAGCCCCAGCATTTT
>TRBJ2-7|NA|TRBV7-6|few
CASSYDRSYEQYF
TGTGCCAGCAGCTATGACAGGTCCTACGAGCAGTACTTC
>TRBJ2-7|NA|TRBV5-1|NA
CASSFGAGASSYEQYF
TGCGCCAGCAGCTTCGGTGCAGGGGCGTCCTCCTACGAGCAGTACTTC
>TRBJ2-7|NA|TRBV6-5|NA
CASSLQGQFGVSF
TGTGCCAGCAGTCTCCAAGGACAGTTCGGGGTCTCCTTC
>TRBJ1-2|TRBD1|TRBV7-8|NA
CASSFGTGIGYTF
TGTGCCAGCAGCTTTGGGACAGGGATTGGCTACACCTTC
>TRBJ2-1|TRBD2|TRBV6-5|NA
CASSSSGGAYNEQFF
TGTGCCAGCAGTTCTAGCGGGGGGGCCTACAATGAGCAGTTCTTC
>TRBJ2-3|NA|TRBV28|once
CASSLPGVKTDTQYF
TGTGCCAGCAGTTTGCCAGGGGTGAAAACAGATACGCAGTATTTT
>TRBJ1-1|NA|TRBV7-6|NA
CASSLVAVVGDTEAFF
TGTGCCAGCAGCTTAGTCGCCGTGGTGGGAGACACTGAAGCTTTCTTT
>TRBJ1-2|TRBD1|TRBV28|NA
CASSYLDRANYGYTF
TGTGCCAGCAGCTACCTGGACAGGGCTAACTATGGCTACACCTTC
>TRBJ2-7|NA|TRBV28|NA
CASSFQNPYEQYF
TGTGCCAGCAGTTTCCAGAACCCCTACGAGCAGTACTTC
>TRBJ2-1|NA|TRBV6-6|NA
CASSYSVTVNEQFF
TGTGCCAGCAGTTATAGTGTAACAGTCAATGAGCAGTTCTTC
>TRBJ2-7|NA|TRBV6-5|NA
CASSYARAAYEQYF
TGTGCCAGCAGTTACGCCAGGGCCGCCTACGAGCAGTACTTC
>TRBJ2-2|TRBD1|TRBV10-3|NA
CAISPNRQGAVGELFF
TGTGCCATCAGCCCGAACAGACAGGGGGCGGTCGGGGAGCTGTTTTTT
>TRBJ2-3|TRBD2|TRBV2|NA
CASSSSGIPTDTQYF
TGTGCCAGCTCGAGTAGCGGGATCCCCACAGATACGCAGTATTTT
>TRBJ2-4|TRBD1|TRBV4-1|NA
CASSNTGDENIQYF
TGCGCCAGCAGCAATACAGGGGATGAAAACATTCAGTACTTC
>TRBJ1-2|NA|TRBV29-1|NA
CSVDDYGYTF
TGCAGCGTTGACGACTATGGCTACACCTTC
>TRBJ2-1|NA|TRBV27|NA
CASRKSSYNEQFF
TGTGCCAGCAGGAAGAGCTCCTACAATGAGCAGTTCTTC
>TRBJ2-6|NA|TRBV30|NA
CASDTSGANVLTF
TGTGCCTCGGACACCTCTGGGGCCAACGTCCTGACTTTC
>TRBJ2-5|NA|TRBV4-1|NA
CASSHDKGMETQYF
TGCGCCAGCAGCCACGATAAGGGGATGGAGACCCAGTACTTC
>TRBJ2-3|NA|TRBV5-4|NA
CASSLAPGFGTDTQYF
TGTGCCAGCAGCTTGGCTCCGGGATTCGGCACAGATACGCAGTATTTT
>TRBJ2-7|NA|TRBV30|NA
CAWIQSNSITYEQYF
TGTGCCTGGATCCAAAGCAACAGTATAACCTACGAGCAGTACTTC
>TRBJ1-1|TRBD1|TRBV7-9|NA
CASSLEGARTEAFF
TGTGCCAGCAGCTTGGAGGGGGCCCGTACTGAAGCTTTCTTT
>TRBJ2-5|NA|TRBV2|NA
CASTGHLEVQETQYF
TGTGCCAGCACGGGACATCTAGAGGTCCAGGAGACCCAGTACTTC
>TRBJ2-7|TRBD2|TRBV27|once
CASRFSGSGYEQYF
TGTGCCAGCAGATTTAGCGGGAGCGGCTACGAGCAGTACTTC
>TRBJ2-2|NA|TRBV6-1|NA
CASLATGELFF
TGTGCCAGCCTGGCCACCGGGGAGCTGTTTTTT
>TRBJ2-3|TRBD1|TRBV11-3|once
CASSSLHDRGTTSTDTQYF
TGTGCCAGCAGCTCTCTACACGACAGGGGAACAACTAGCACAGATACGCAGTATTTT
>TRBJ2-1|TRBD1|TRBV7-2|NA
CASSFRGTGDNEQFF
TGTGCCAGCAGCTTTCGCGGGACAGGGGACAATGAGCAGTTCTTC
>TRBJ2-1|TRBD2|TRBV5-1|NA
CASSFLAGVSSEQFF
TGCGCCAGCAGCTTCCTAGCGGGGGTCTCTTCGGAGCAGTTCTTC
>TRBJ2-4|NA|TRBV7-8|NA
CASSLSPQGRGAKNIQYF
TGTGCCAGCAGCTTATCCCCTCAGGGGAGGGGGGCCAAAAACATTCAGTACTTC
>TRBJ1-1|TRBD1|TRBV2|once
CASRVNRDRGVNTEAFF
TGTGCCAGCAGAGTAAACCGGGACAGGGGTGTGAACACTGAAGCTTTCTTT
>TRBJ1-5|NA|TRBV6-6|few
CASSYSINQPQHF
TGTGCCAGCAGTTACTCTATCAATCAGCCCCAGCATTTT
>TRBJ2-4|TRBD2|TRBV5-6|once
CASSLRAAGGNIQYF
TGTGCCAGCAGCTTGAGGGCTGCGGGGGGAAACATTCAGTACTTC
>TRBJ2-3|TRBD2|TRBV6-4|once
CASSDSKHSGGSTDTQYF
TGTGCCAGCAGTGACTCGAAACATAGCGGGGGGAGCACAGATACGCAGTATTTT
>TRBJ1-1|NA|TRBV6-6|NA
CASSYLWGQQNTEAFF
TGTGCCAGCAGTTACTTATGGGGGCAGCAGAACACTGAAGCTTTCTTT
>TRBJ2-1|TRBD2|TRBV28|NA
CASSPITSGSSYNEQFF
TGTGCCAGCAGTCCAATAACTAGCGGGAGCTCCTACAATGAGCAGTTCTTC
>TRBJ2-5|NA|TRBV7-6|once
CASSLVIVTGQETQYF
TGTGCCAGCAGCTTAGTCATTGTGACTGGGCAAGAGACCCAGTACTTC
>TRBJ2-5|NA|TRBV29-1|NA
CSVPGDSAAAPQYF
TGCAGCGTGCCGGGGGATTCGGCAGCGGCTCCCCAGTACTTC
>TRBJ1-1|TRBD1|TRBV27|NA
CASRGQGITEAFF
TGTGCCAGCAGAGGACAGGGAATAACTGAAGCTTTCTTT
>TRBJ2-2|NA|TRBV18|NA
CASSPQGPGELFF
TGTGCCAGCTCACCTCAGGGCCCCGGGGAGCTGTTTTTT
>TRBJ1-1|NA|TRBV5-1|NA
CASSLGGSWTEAFF
TGCGCCAGCAGCTTGGGCGGCAGCTGGACTGAAGCTTTCTTT
>TRBJ1-1|TRBD1|TRBV2|NA
CASRRTGGMAEAFF
TGTGCCAGCAGACGGACAGGGGGCATGGCTGAAGCTTTCTTT
>TRBJ2-6|NA|TRBV28|NA
CASSLSGVGRSGANVLTF
TGTGCCAGCAGTTTGTCCGGGGTCGGAAGGTCTGGGGCCAACGTCCTGACTTTC
>TRBJ2-7|NA|TRBV9|NA
CASSVGRDQSYEQYF
TGTGCCAGCAGCGTAGGGCGGGACCAATCCTACGAGCAGTACTTC
>TRBJ2-3|TRBD2|TRBV11-2|NA
CASSLRKLAGGLTDTQYF
TGTGCCAGCAGCTTGAGAAAACTAGCGGGAGGCCTCACAGATACGCAGTATTTT
>TRBJ1-3|NA|TRBV2|NA
CASKWDFSGNTIYF
TGTGCCAGCAAGTGGGACTTTTCTGGAAACACCATATATTTT
>TRBJ2-7|TRBD2|TRBV4-1|NA
CASSQGASGSYEQYF
TGCGCCAGCAGCCAAGGGGCTAGCGGCTCCTACGAGCAGTACTTC
>TRBJ1-4|NA|TRBV30|NA
CAWRTTGSPFEKLFF
TGTGCCTGGAGAACTACAGGGTCCCCATTTGAAAAACTGTTTTTT